This T cell receptor (beta chain) came from a study of spatial heterogeneity in lung cancer. Study context: Consistently, beta-chain sequences turned up in larger numbers than alpha-chain sequences did. The average appearance count of each unique TCR and UMI combination in raw reads was more than eight.

The study tagged each TCR cDNA molecule with a unique molecular identifier. TCRdb used MiXCR to reprocess the 5' RACE reads, holding one entry per CDR3 protein. The sample records about 92,000 distinct CDR3 sequences, 12% being singletons. The time point: sample taken at primary tumor resection. Whole RNA, isolated from tumor, nontumor lung or frozen PBMC, was sequenced without prior sorting. Samples came from 72 TRACERx patients with untreated early-stage lung cancer. The CDR3 length is 16 residues. Germline CDR1 is DFQATT and CDR2 is SNEGSKA (reference sequence). The V segment lost 5 bases and the J segment 3 bases; nucleotides outside the gene matches: 7.

This clonotype originated in a male donor with early-stage non-small cell lung cancer. Sequencing was performed on PBMCs, taken at surgery. The chain joins TRBV20-1 to TRBJ1-4; TRBD1 matches at 12 bases. CDR3 in DNA: TGCAGTGCTCGCGGGACAGGGGGCGATGCTAATGAAAAACTGTTTTTT. This encodes CSARGTGGDANEKLFF.